These 16 T cell receptor beta chains share one sample of origin, sequenced in a study of shared clonotypes between healthy human individuals. Assay used: immunoSEQ multiplex PCR; TCRdb lists only in-frame clones, some missing. The sample includes 2.3 million or so clones, more than 80% seen only once; the top ten take 0.39%. The sequenced sample consisted of naive CD4+ T cells from PBMCs. Subset defined: CD45RA+ positively selected. These receptors were collected from a man between 18 and 35 years old in good health. Some clones in this sample may be carry-over from other donors' samples.

J is TRBJ2-7 and V is TRBV27, with 8 bases matching TRBD1. This CDR3 region has 15 residues. The V and J ends lost 3 bases and 3 bases, in that order; junction bases with no gene match: 7. CDR1 and CDR2 (germline): MNHEY, SMNVEV (reference sequence). The CDR3 bases are TGTGCCAGCAGTTTTCTGGGACAGGTCGTCTACGAGCAGTACTTC. It codes for CASSFLGQVVYEQYF.

The V gene is TRBV7-9, the J gene TRBJ2-1, with unresolved D. CDR1 is SEHNR, CDR2 FQNEAQ, per germline (reference sequence). V lost 0 bases, J lost 4 bases, and 10 bases lay in between. The CDR3 loop spans 15 amino acids. The CDR3: CASSLALGAYNEQFF. CDR3 bases: TGTGCCAGCAGCTTAGCGCTGGGCGCTTACAATGAGCAGTTCTTC.

The chain joins TRBV18 to TRBJ1-1; TRBD1 agrees at 7 bases. The ends lost 6 bases at V and 5 bases at J; junction bases unmatched: 6. There are 13 residues in the CDR3. CDR1 is KGHSH and CDR2 is LQKENI in the germline V gene. This CDR3 is CASSTGQMTEAFF. The CDR3 DNA is TGTGCCAGCTCTACGGGACAGATGACTGAAGCTTTCTTT.

This clone was seen once. Other DNA sequences in this sample translate to the same CDR3. The V and J genes are TRBV7-8 and TRBJ1-1; D not resolved. V was shortened by 2 bases and J by 1 base, with 8 bases between the two germline ends. This CDR3 is built from 14 residues. The V gene's germline CDR1 is SGHVS and CDR2 FQNEAQ. This CDR3 is CASSLLGGNTEAFF. The DNA of the CDR3 is TGTGCCAGCAGCTTATTGGGAGGGAACACTGAAGCTTTCTTT. The full variable domain, with the rest looked up from reference TRBV7-8 and TRBJ1-1, is GAGVSQSPRYKVAKRGQDVALRCDPISGHVSLFWYQQALGQGPEFLTYFQNEAQLDKSGLPSDRFFAERPEGSVSTLKIQRTQQEDSAVYLCASSLLGGNTEAFFGQGTRLTVV.

This clone was counted a single time. The chain combines TRBV7-6 with TRBJ2-3; D is tentatively TRBD1 or TRBD2 (6 bases each). The ends were cut back, 2 bases at V and 0 bases at J, with 12 bases in the middle. Germline assignment: CDR1 SGHVS and CDR2 FNYEAQ. The CDR3 totals 16 residues. For the CDR3, the DNA is TGTGCCAGCAGCTTATATCCGGGGGCGAGCACAGATACGCAGTATTTT. Amino acid sequence: CASSLYPGASTDTQYF.

The V call is TRBV7-2, the J call TRBJ2-1, with D possibly being TRBD2 (6 bases). The CDR3 spans 17 residues. CDR1 is SGHTA, CDR2 FQGNSA, per germline. Trimming took off 0 bases at V and 4 bases at J, with 16 bases between the two ends. The CDR3 protein is CASSLARRAGKYNEQFF. CDR3 nucleotide sequence: TGTGCCAGCAGCTTAGCGCGGCGAGCGGGCAAATACAATGAGCAGTTCTTC.

This chain connects TRBV7-2 to TRBJ1-1; no reliable D call. There are 14 residues in the CDR3. V lost 3 bases and J 7 bases, leaving 15 bases between the germline ends. Germline V lookup: CDR1 SGHTA, CDR2 FQGNSA. The CDR3: CASSFTPGLNEAFF. The CDR3 nucleotides are TGTGCCAGCAGCTTTACCCCCGGGTTGAATGAAGCTTTCTTT.

A remark on this clone: This specimen includes other DNA sequences encoding the same CDR3. The CDR3 spells CAWTGDSNQPQHF. The CDR3 DNA is TGTGCCTGGACCGGAGATAGCAATCAGCCCCAGCATTTT. This chain uses TRBV30 with TRBJ1-5; D unclear. This CDR3 spans 13 amino acids. V was pared by 4 bases and J by 0 bases, with 7 bases between. In germline, CDR1 is GTSNPN, CDR2 SVGIG (reference sequence).

CDR3 nucleotides: TGTGCCAGCAGCTTGGGTGCCAGGGGGAACACCGGGGAGCTGTTTTTT. It yields the protein CASSLGARGNTGELFF. The chain combines TRBV5-6 with TRBJ2-2; D may be TRBD1 (6 bases). The CDR3 has 16 amino acids. Germline V gene lookup returns CDR1 SGHDT and CDR2 YYEEEE. The germline V and J ends were trimmed by 0 bases and 1 base, with 10 bases remaining between them.

Comment on this clone: Other DNA sequences of this sample code for an identical CDR3. This chain joins TRBV10-2 and TRBJ1-1; D not resolved. Looked up from germline, CDR1 is WSHSY and CDR2 is SAAADI. CDR3 length: 13 amino acids. V was clipped by 3 bases and J by 1 base, with 6 bases between them. The CDR3: CASSEIRNTEAFF. For the CDR3, the DNA is TGCGCCAGCAGTGAAATCCGGAACACTGAAGCTTTCTTT.

The gene calls are TRBV14 and TRBJ2-7; D ambiguous. From germline, CDR1 is SGHDN and CDR2 FVKESK. This CDR3 comprises 13 residues. V was cut by 0 bases and J by 3 bases, with 6 bases left in between. CDR3 in DNA: TGTGCCAGCAGCCAAGATTTAAACTACGAGCAGTACTTC. Its translation is CASSQDLNYEQYF.

This clone was counted only a few times. The sample has other DNA sequences that encode this CDR3 too. The chain has TRBV28 and TRBJ1-2, with 9 bases aligning to TRBD1. Trimming took 2 bases from V and 5 from J; bases not matched to a gene: 0. The CDR3 spans 13 residues. CDR1 and CDR2 (germline): MDHEN, SYDVKM. CDR3 nucleotide sequence: TGTGCCAGCAGTTTAGGGACAGGGTATGGCTACACCTTC. Translation gives CASSLGTGYGYTF.

The chain carries TRBV4-2 and TRBJ2-3; 14 bases are shared with TRBD2. CDR3 length: 18 amino acids. CDR1 LGHNA and CDR2 YNFKEQ come from the germline V gene. V was pared by 0 bases and J by 5 bases, with 7 bases of the junction left unmatched. This CDR3 reads CASSQDPGLAGVVDTQYF. Here the CDR3 DNA reads TGTGCCAGCAGCCAAGATCCGGGACTAGCGGGAGTCGTAGATACGCAGTATTTT.

The chain employs TRBV10-3 and TRBJ2-2; no firm D call. V dropped 0 bases and J dropped 5 bases, with 7 bases sitting between them. This CDR3 has 14 amino acids. Germline CDR1 reads ENHRY; CDR2 reads SYGVKD. The CDR3 spells CAISESTTTGELFF. The CDR3 DNA follows: TGTGCCATCAGTGAGTCGACGACAACCGGGGAGCTGTTTTTT.

Comment on this clone: Other DNA variants within this sample encode the same CDR3. The chain joins TRBV6-5 to TRBJ1-4; no clear D gene. Trimming cost V 0 bases and J 0 bases, with 5 bases left between them. Germline V gene data show CDR1 as MNHEY and CDR2 as SVGAGI. The CDR3 loop spans 15 amino acids. The CDR3 here is CASSYSSATNEKLFF. CDR3 nucleotide sequence: TGTGCCAGCAGTTACTCGAGCGCAACTAATGAAAAACTGTTTTTT.

For this clone: Other DNA variants within this sample encode the same CDR3. The chain recombines TRBV2 with TRBJ2-7; D might be TRBD1 (5 bases). Germline V gene sequence: CDR1 SNHLY, CDR2 FYNNEI. The CDR3 spans 11 residues. The V and J ends lost 9 bases and 3 bases respectively, with 9 bases between them. CDR3 amino acids: CASRQNYEQYF. CDR3 in DNA: TGTGCCAGTCGACAGAACTACGAGCAGTACTTC.